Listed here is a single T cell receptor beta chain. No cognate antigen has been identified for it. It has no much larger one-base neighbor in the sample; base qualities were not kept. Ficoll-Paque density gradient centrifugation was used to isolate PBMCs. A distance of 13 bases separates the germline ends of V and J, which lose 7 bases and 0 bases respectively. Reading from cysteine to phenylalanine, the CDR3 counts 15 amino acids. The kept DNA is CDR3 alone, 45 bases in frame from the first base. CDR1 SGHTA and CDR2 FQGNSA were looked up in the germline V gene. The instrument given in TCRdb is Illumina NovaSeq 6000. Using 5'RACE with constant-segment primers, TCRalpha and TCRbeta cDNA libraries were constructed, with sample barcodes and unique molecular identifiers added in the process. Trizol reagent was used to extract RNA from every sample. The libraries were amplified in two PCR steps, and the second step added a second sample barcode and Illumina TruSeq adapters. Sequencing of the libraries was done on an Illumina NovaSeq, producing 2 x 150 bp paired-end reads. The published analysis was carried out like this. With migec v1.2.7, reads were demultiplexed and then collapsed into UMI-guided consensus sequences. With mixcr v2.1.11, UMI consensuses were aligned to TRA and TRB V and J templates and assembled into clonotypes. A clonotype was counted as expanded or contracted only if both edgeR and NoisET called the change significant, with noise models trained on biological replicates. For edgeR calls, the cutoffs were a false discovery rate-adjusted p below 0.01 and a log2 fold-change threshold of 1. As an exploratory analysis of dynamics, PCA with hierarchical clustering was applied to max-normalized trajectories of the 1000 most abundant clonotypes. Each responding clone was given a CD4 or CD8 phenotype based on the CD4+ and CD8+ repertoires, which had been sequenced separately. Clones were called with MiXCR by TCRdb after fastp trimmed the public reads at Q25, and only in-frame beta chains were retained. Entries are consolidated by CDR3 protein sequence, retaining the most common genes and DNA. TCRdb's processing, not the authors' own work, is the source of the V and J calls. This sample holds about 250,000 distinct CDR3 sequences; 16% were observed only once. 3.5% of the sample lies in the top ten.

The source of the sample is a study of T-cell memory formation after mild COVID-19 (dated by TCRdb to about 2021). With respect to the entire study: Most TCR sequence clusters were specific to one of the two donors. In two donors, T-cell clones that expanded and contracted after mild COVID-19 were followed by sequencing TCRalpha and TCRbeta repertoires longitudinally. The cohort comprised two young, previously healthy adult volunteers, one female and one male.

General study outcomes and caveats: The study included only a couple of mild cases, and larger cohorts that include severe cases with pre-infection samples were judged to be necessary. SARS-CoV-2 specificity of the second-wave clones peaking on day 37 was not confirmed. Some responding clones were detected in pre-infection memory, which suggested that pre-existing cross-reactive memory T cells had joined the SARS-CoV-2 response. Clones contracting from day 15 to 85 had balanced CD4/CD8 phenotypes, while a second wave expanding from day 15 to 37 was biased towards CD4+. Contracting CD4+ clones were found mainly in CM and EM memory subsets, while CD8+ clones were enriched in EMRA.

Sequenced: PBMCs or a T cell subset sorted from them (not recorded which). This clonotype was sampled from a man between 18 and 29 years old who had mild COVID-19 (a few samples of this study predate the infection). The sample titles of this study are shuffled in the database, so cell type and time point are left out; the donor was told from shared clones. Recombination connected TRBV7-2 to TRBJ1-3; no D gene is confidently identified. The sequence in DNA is TGTGCCAGCAATCTCTTACCGAGCTCTGGAAACACCATATATTTT. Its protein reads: CASNLLPSSGNTIYF.